These 11 T cell receptor beta chains were all obtained from the same sample, sequenced in a study of regulatory T cells in long-lasting Graves disease. Time point of the sample: newly diagnosed GD, antithyroid drugs for less than 3 months. PBMCs provided the RNA from which the TCR library was made. Arm-PCR of CDR3 regions and iRepertoire HTBI primers were the basis on which TCR beta libraries were built. TCRdb fed the multiplex PCR reads into MiXCR, producing one record per CDR3 protein. Counted here are about 450,000 distinct CDR3 sequences, 11% to 15% occurring once; the ten biggest clones make up more than 15%. These data were also reused for a study on T cells in Graves' hyperthyroidism and ophthalmopathy.

The material sequenced was peripheral blood mononuclear cells (PBMCs), taken at new diagnosis, from a patient treated with antithyroid drugs. These receptor sequences come from a woman aged 45-65 years with Graves disease.

V is TRBV10-3 and J is TRBJ2-7, with 13 bases lining up with TRBD2. The CDR3 runs to 18 residues. The junction had 11 bases not matched to a gene; V was cut back by 2 bases and J by 4 bases. In germline, CDR1 is ENHRY, CDR2 SYGVKD. CDR3 bases: TGTGCCATCAGTGAGCACCTACTAGCGGGAGGGCCGGGGTACGAGCAGTACTTC. Translated: CAISEHLLAGGPGYEQYF.

This clonotype has more than one count but fewer than ten. The V gene is TRBV7-9, the J gene TRBJ1-4; 8 bases fit TRBD1. The V gene's germline CDR1 is SEHNR and CDR2 FQNEAQ (reference sequence). There are 17 residues in the CDR3. Trimming cost V 5 bases and J 5 bases; bases outside gene matches: 13. The CDR3 protein is CASSVTRLGQGNEKLFF. CDR3 coding DNA: TGTGCCAGCAGCGTCACCCGGCTCGGACAGGGAAATGAAAAACTGTTTTTT.

Many counts were recorded for this clonotype. This rearrangement joins TRBV10-3 to TRBJ2-3, with 8 bases lining up with TRBD2. V dropped 7 bases and J dropped 2; count of bases not matched to a gene: 14. The CDR3 length is 17 residues. Germline CDR1 is ENHRY and CDR2 is SYGVKD. The CDR3 protein is CAINPGTSQGNTDTQYF. CDR3 DNA sequence: TGTGCCATCAACCCCGGGACTAGTCAGGGGAACACAGATACGCAGTATTTT.

Comments on this clonotype: A much larger clone is a single base away; this may be a read error. The CDR3: CAGSEYRGPGEQYF. In nucleotides, the CDR3 is TGTGCCGGCAGTGAATACAGGGGGCCAGGCGAGCAGTACTTC. V is TRBV2 and J is TRBJ2-7; TRBD1 agrees at 9 bases. From germline, CDR1 is SNHLY and CDR2 FYNNEI. This CDR3 spans 14 amino acids.

Ten or more counts support this clonotype. The genes are TRBV28 and TRBJ2-3; no reliable D call. This CDR3 is 12 amino acids long. V lost 8 bases to trimming and J lost 2 bases, with 8 bases between them. CDR1 MDHEN and CDR2 SYDVKM come from the germline V gene. The CDR3 DNA reads TGTGCCAGCCGAGTCTCCACAGATACGCAGTATTTT. Amino acids: CASRVSTDTQYF.

On this clonotype: A much larger clone differs by one base, so this may be a read error. The gene calls are TRBV2 and TRBJ1-4; 8 bases agree with TRBD1. J gave up 4 bases and V 3 bases, and 4 bases lay outside the gene matches. The germline V gene encodes CDR1 SNHLY and CDR2 FYNNEI. The CDR3 contains 15 residues. CDR3 in DNA: TGTGCCAGCAGTGATTGGGACAGGAGTAATGAAAAACTGTTTTTT. Residues: CASSDWDRSNEKLFF.

There are a few counts of this clonotype. This sequence joins TRBV27 and TRBJ2-6, with unresolved D. V was shortened by 6 bases and J by 0 bases, with 9 bases between the two germline ends. The germline gives CDR1 MNHEY, CDR2 SMNVEV (reference sequence). This CDR3 spans 15 amino acids. Here the CDR3 reads CASRKEASGANVLTF. The DNA for the CDR3 is TGTGCCAGCAGGAAAGAGGCCTCTGGGGCCAACGTCCTGACTTTC.

This clonotype was recorded at least ten times. The chain employs TRBV12-3 or TRBV12-4 and TRBJ2-5, with D maybe TRBD1 (5 bases). The CDR3 totals 15 residues. Trimming took 6 bases from V and 5 from J, leaving 19 bases between them. The CDR3 bases are TGTGCCAGCAGCCCCTCGTTCCGGGCAGGGGAGACCCAGTACTTC. Protein sequence: CASSPSFRAGETQYF.

The CDR3 DNA reads TGTGCCATCAAGAGGAACACCGGGGAGCTGTTTTTT. Protein product: CAIKRNTGELFF. The chain is built from TRBV10-3 and TRBJ2-2; D gene ambiguous. The CDR3 runs to 12 residues. Germline lookup yields CDR1 ENHRY and CDR2 SYGVKD. Trimming stripped 7 bases from V and 1 base from J, with 4 bases between.

The genes are TRBV6-1 and TRBJ1-1, with a tentative D call TRBD1 (5 bases). Germline-derived CDR1 and CDR2 are MNHNS and SASEGT. Deletions cut 2 bases from V and 1 base from J, with 11 bases between. The CDR3 is 15 residues long. The CDR3 DNA is TGTGCCAGCAGTGAACCCTCGGGGGGGAACACTGAAGCTTTCTTT. Translation: CASSEPSGGNTEAFF.

This clonotype turned up a few times. A single base separates this from a much larger clone, so it may be a read error. The chain employs TRBV6-2 or TRBV6-3 and TRBJ2-7; TRBD2 matches 8 bases. Germline-derived CDR1 and CDR2 are MNHEY and SVGEGT. There are 15 residues in the CDR3. After removal of 4 bases from V and 0 bases from J, the junction contained 5 bases not matched to a gene. CDR3 bases: TGTGCCAGCAGTTGGGGACTAGTGGCCTCCTACGAGCAGTACTTC. Translated: CASSWGLVASYEQYF.